The sequence of this T cell receptor (beta chain) was determined in a study of T cell clones after liver transplantation. Across the study: Tolerance: complete withdrawal held at least one year, liver enzymes staying within twice normal.

The germline CDR1 and CDR2 sequences are SGHRS and YFSETQ. Trimming took 0 bases from V and 3 from J; bases not matched to a gene: 6. The CDR3 spans 16 residues. TCRdb's copy holds only in-frame clones and misses some; the assay was immunoSEQ multiplex PCR. The sample includes tens of thousands of clones, approximately 70% of them seen just once. Sorting of unstimulated PBMCs yielded separate CD3+CD4+ and CD3+CD8+ fractions. The sample consisted of CD4+ T cells from blood, taken at the approximately 15-month timepoint. The TCR sequence derives from a human patient who received a liver transplant. Among the T cells, some may be from the graft donor. The V and J genes are TRBV5-1 and TRBJ2-5; 9 bases match TRBD2. The CDR3 sequence: CASSLGSVAGEETQYF. The CDR3 DNA reads as TGCGCCAGCAGCTTGGGTTCGGTAGCGGGGGAAGAGACCCAGTACTTC.